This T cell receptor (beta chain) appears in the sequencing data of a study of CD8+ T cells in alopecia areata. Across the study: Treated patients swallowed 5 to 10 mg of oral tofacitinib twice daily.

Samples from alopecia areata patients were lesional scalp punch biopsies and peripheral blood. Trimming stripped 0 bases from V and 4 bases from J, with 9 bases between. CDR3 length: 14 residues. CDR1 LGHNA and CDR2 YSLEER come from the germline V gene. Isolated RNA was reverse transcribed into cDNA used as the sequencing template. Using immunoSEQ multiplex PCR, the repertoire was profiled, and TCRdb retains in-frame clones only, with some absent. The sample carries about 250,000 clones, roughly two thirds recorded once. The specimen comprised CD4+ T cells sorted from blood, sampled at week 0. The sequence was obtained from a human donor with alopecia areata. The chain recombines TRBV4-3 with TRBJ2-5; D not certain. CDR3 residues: CASSQEAYRETQYF. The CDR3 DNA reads TGCGCCAGCAGCCAAGAGGCTTACAGAGAGACCCAGTACTTC.